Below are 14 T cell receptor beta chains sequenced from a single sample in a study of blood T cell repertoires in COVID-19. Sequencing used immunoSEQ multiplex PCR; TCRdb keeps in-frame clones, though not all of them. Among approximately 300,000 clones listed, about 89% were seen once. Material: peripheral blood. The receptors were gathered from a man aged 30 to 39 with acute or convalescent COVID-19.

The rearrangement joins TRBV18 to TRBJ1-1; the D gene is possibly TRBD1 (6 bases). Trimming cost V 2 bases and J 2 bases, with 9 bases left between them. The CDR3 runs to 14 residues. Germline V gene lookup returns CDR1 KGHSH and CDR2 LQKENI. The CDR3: CASSPNRANTEAFF. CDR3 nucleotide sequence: TGTGCCAGCTCACCAAACAGGGCCAACACTGAAGCTTTCTTT.

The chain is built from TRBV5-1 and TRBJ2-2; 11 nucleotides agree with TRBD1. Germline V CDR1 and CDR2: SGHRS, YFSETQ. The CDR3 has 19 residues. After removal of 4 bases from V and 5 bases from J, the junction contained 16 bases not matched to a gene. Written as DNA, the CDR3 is TGCGCCAGCAGCCTCCGGACAGGGGGCGGGAGATCGGTGACCGGGGAGCTGTTTTTT. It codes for CASSLRTGGGRSVTGELFF. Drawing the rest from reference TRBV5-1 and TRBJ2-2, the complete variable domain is KAGVTQTPRYLIKTRGQQVTLSCSPISGHRSVSWYQQTPGQGLQFLFEYFSETQRNKGNFPGRFSGRQFSNSRSEMNVSTLELGDSALYLCASSLRTGGGRSVTGELFFGEGSRLTVL.

Here the CDR3 reads CAWTSKGGNGQYF. CDR3 nucleotides: TGTGCCTGGACCTCGAAAGGGGGCAATGGGCAGTACTTC. The chain carries TRBV30 and TRBJ2-7, with TRBD1 identical over 7 bases. Trimming removed 4 bases from V and 9 bases from J; junction bases left unmatched: 12. CDR3 length equals 13 residues. Per the germline V gene, CDR1 is GTSNPN and CDR2 is SVGIG (reference sequence). Full variable domain (rest looked up from reference TRBV30 and TRBJ2-7): SQTIHQWPATLVQPVGSPLSLECTVEGTSNPNLYWYRQAAGRGLQLLFYSVGIGQISSEVPQNLSASRPQDRQFILSSKKLLLSDSGFYLCAWTSKGGNGQYFGPGTRLTVT.

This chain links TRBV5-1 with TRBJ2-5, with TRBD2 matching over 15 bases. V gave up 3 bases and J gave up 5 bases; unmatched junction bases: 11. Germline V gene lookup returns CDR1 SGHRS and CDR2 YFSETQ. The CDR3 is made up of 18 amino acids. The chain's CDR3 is CASSWGLAGGSPLETQYF. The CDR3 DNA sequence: TGCGCCAGCAGCTGGGGACTAGCGGGAGGCTCCCCTCTGGAGACCCAGTACTTC.

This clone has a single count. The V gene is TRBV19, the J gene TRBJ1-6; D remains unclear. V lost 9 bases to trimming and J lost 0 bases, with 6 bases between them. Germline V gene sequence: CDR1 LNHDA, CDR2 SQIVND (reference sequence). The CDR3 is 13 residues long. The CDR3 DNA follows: TGTGCCAGCAAGAGCTCCTATAATTCACCCCTCCACTTT. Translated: CASKSSYNSPLHF.

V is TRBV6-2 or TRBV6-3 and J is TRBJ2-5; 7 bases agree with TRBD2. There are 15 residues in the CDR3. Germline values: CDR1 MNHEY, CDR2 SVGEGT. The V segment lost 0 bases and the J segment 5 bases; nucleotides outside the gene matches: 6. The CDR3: CASSYSAGRDETQYF. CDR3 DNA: TGTGCCAGCAGTTACTCAGCGGGGAGGGATGAGACCCAGTACTTC.

CDR3 in amino acids: CASSLVGSPGSRELFF. DNA of the CDR3: TGTGCCAGCAGCTTGGTCGGGAGTCCCGGCTCTCGGGAGCTGTTTTTT. The chain couples TRBV5-5 to TRBJ2-2; possibly TRBD2 for D (6 bases). From germline, CDR1 is SGHKS and CDR2 YYEKEE (reference sequence). V was shortened by 0 bases and J by 9 bases, with 18 bases between the two germline ends. The CDR3 runs to 16 residues.

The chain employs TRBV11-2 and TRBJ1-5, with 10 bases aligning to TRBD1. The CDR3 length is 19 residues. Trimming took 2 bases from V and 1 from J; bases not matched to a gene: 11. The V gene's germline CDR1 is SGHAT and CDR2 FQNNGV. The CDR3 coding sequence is TGTGCCAGCAGCTTACGGGGCACCGGGACAGGGGAGAGCAATCAGCCCCAGCATTTT. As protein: CASSLRGTGTGESNQPQHF.

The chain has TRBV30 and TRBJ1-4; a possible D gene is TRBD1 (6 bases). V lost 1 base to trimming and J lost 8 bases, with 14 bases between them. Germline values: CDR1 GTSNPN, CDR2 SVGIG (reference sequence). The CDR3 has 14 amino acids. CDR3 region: CAWSDEQGGEKLFF. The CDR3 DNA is TGTGCCTGGAGTGACGAACAGGGTGGGGAAAAACTGTTTTTT.

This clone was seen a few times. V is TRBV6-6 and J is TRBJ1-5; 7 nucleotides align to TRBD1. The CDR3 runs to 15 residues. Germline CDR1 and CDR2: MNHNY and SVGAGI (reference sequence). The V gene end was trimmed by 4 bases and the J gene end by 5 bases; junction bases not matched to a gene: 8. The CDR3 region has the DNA TGTGCCAGCAGTTCGCCCACAGGGGCCGATCAGCCCCAGCATTTT. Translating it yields CASSSPTGADQPQHF.

CDR3: CASSVAGTGYYEQYF. The CDR3 DNA follows: TGTGCCAGCAGTGTGGCCGGGACAGGTTACTACGAGCAGTACTTC. This sequence joins TRBV27 and TRBJ2-7; 8 nucleotides align to TRBD1. V dropped 5 bases and J dropped 3; count of bases not matched to a gene: 9. This CDR3 spans 15 amino acids. Germline V gives CDR1 MNHEY, CDR2 SMNVEV (reference sequence).

The CDR3 sequence: CASSYEGGARPNQPQHF. The DNA of the CDR3 is TGTGCCAGCAGCTACGAAGGTGGGGCGCGGCCTAATCAGCCCCAGCATTTT. The V and J genes are TRBV5-4 and TRBJ1-5; TRBD1 is a possible D gene (5 bases). V was shortened by 3 bases and J by 4 bases, with 20 bases between the two germline ends. The CDR3 runs 17 residues. CDR1 and CDR2 from the germline V gene are SGHNT and YYREEE (reference sequence).

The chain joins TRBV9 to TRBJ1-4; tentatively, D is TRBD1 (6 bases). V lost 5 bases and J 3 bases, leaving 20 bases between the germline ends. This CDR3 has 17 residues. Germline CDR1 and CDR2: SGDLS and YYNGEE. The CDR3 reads CASRETHRVMSNEKLFF. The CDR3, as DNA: TGTGCCAGCAGAGAAACACACAGGGTCATGTCTAATGAAAAACTGTTTTTT.

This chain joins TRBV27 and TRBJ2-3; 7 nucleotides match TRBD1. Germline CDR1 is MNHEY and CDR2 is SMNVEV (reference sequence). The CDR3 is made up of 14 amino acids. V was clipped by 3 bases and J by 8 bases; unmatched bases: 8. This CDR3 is CASSFGQVGRTQYF. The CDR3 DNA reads TGTGCCAGCAGTTTCGGACAGGTCGGTCGTACGCAGTATTTT.